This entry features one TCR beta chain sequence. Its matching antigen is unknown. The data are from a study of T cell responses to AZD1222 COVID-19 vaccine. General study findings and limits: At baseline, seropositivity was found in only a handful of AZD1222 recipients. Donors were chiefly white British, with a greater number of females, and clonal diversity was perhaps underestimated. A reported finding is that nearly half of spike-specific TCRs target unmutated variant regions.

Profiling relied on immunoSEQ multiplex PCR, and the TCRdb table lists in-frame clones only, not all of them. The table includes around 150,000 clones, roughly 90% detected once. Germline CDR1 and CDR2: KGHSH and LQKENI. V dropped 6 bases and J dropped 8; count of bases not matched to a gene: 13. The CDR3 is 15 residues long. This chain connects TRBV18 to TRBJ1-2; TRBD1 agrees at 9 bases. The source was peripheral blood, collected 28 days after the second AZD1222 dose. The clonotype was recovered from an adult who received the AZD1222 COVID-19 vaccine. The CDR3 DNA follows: TGTGCCAGCTCTCAGTCGGGACAGGGATTGACGGGCTACACCTTC. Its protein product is CASSQSGQGLTGYTF.